This TCR beta chain came from a study of blood T cell repertoires in COVID-19. Overall study: Sites in the United States, Italy and Spain provided acute and convalescent COVID-19 samples. The cDNA or gDNA used as material had been derived from T cells, B-cell-depleted T cells, or PBMCs.

This CDR3 has 13 amino acids. The germline gives CDR1 SNHLY, CDR2 FYNNEI. Losses at the gene ends were 8 bases for V and 1 base for J; bases not matched to a gene: 2. Profiled with immunoSEQ multiplex PCR; TCRdb holds only in-frame clones, not every one. The table records around 85,000 clones, around 88% of them present only once. The receptor's source is a man aged 55 to 70 with acute or convalescent COVID-19. Sequencing used peripheral blood. The chain carries TRBV2 and TRBJ1-2, with 9 bases that match TRBD1. The CDR3 loop reads CASRDRVNYGYTF. In DNA, the CDR3 is TGTGCCAGCCGGGACAGGGTTAACTATGGCTACACCTTC. The variable domain in full, with the rest retrieved from reference TRBV2 and TRBJ1-2, is EPEVTQTPSHQVTQMGQEVILRCVPISNHLYFYWYRQILGQKVEFLVSFYNNEISEKSEIFDDQFSVERPDGSNFTLKIRSTKLEDSAMYFCASRDRVNYGYTFGSGTRLTVV.